The rows below give T cell receptor beta chains drawn from one sample of a study of brain T cells in children with intractable seizures. Profiled with immunoSEQ multiplex PCR; TCRdb holds only in-frame clones, not every one. In the table there are roughly 120,000 clones, 94% of which are singletons. Sequences were derived from peripheral blood, sampled at surgery. Source of these receptors: a boy younger than two with hemimegalencephaly and intractable seizures. Both conserved end residues are part of each CDR3. The D gene is left open where the match is weak. Not all rows give a size; the values are once, few, many and, for expanded clones, a class.

j_call clone_size d_call v_call cdr3_nt cdr3_aa
TRBJ1-1 - - TRBV29-1 TGCAGCGTTGGAGGAGACAGGAATGAAGCTTTCTTT CSVGGDRNEAFF
TRBJ2-2 - - TRBV7-8 TGTGCCAGCAGCTCTCCCCCCCACTTGACCGGGGAGCTGTTTTTT CASSSPPHLTGELFF
TRBJ2-2 - TRBD2 TRBV4-1 TGCGCCAGCAGCCTCCAAGCGGGAGCTAGGACCGGGGAGCTGTTTTTT CASSLQAGARTGELFF
TRBJ1-6 - TRBD1 TRBV4-3 TGCGCCAGCAGCCAAGATCGGGCCGGGACAGCTAATTCACCCCTCCACTTT CASSQDRAGTANSPLHF
TRBJ2-1 - TRBD2 TRBV5-1 TGCGCCAGCAGCTTGCTAGCGGGATACAATGAGCAGTTCTTC CASSLLAGYNEQFF
TRBJ1-6 - - TRBV23-1 TGCGCCAGCAGTCAATCCGGGCAGGGTAATAATTCACCCCTCCACTTT CASSQSGQGNNSPLHF
TRBJ2-3 - TRBD2 TRBV29-1 TGCAGCGTCGCGGGAGCAGATACGCAGTATTTT CSVAGADTQYF
TRBJ1-2 - - TRBV7-2 TGTGCCAGCAGCTTGCTCTCCCGGGGTGATGGCTACACCTTC CASSLLSRGDGYTF
TRBJ1-3 - - TRBV19 TGTGCCAGTAGTATGAGGGACCGCTTCTCTGGAAACACCATATATTTT CASSMRDRFSGNTIYF
TRBJ1-4 once - TRBV24-1 TGTGCCACCAGCGCGCGGGGGGCAACGACTAATGAAAAACTGTTTTTT CATSARGATTNEKLFF
TRBJ1-5 - - TRBV24-1 TGTGCCACCAGTGATTTTAAGAGGACAGCGCATCAGCCCCAGCATTTT CATSDFKRTAHQPQHF
TRBJ2-3 - - TRBV3-1/TRBV3-2 TGTGCCAGCAGCCGCGGGGTGGCGGACCACACAGATACGCAGTATTTT CASSRGVADHTDTQYF
TRBJ2-7 - - TRBV28 TGTGCCAGCAGTTTATCGGGGAGGTGGTACGAGCAGTACTTC CASSLSGRWYEQYF
TRBJ1-4 - - TRBV9 TGTGCCGCATCCGGTGAAAGGGGGGAGAATGAAAAACTGTTTTTT CAASGERGENEKLFF
TRBJ2-7 - - TRBV11-3 TGTGCCAGCAGCTTCACGGTTCTCGAGCAGTACTTC CASSFTVLEQYF
TRBJ2-2 few - TRBV6-5 TGTGCCAGCAGTCTCACAGAGACCGGGGAGCTGTTTTTT CASSLTETGELFF
TRBJ2-5 - - TRBV5-6 TGTGCCAGCAGTCGCCAAGAGACCCAGTACTTC CASSRQETQYF
TRBJ2-7 - - TRBV4-2 TGTGCCAGCAGCCAAGTTCCCCGGGACCCGCGCCTCTACGAGCAGTACTTC CASSQVPRDPRLYEQYF
TRBJ2-4 once - TRBV5-4 TGTGCCAGCAGCTCCACTTGGGGCACCAAAAACATTCAGTACTTC CASSSTWGTKNIQYF
TRBJ2-7 - - TRBV28 TGTGCCAGCAGTTTTAAAGCAGGGACCTCTCCAGAGCAGTACTTC CASSFKAGTSPEQYF
TRBJ2-1 - - TRBV11-3 TGTGCCAGCAGCTTATTTAGGCGTTACGTATCCAATGAGCAGTTCTTC CASSLFRRYVSNEQFF
TRBJ2-7 - - TRBV19 TGTGCCAGTAGTATAGAATCGGGATCCACCTACGAGCAGTACTTC CASSIESGSTYEQYF
TRBJ1-4 - - TRBV28 TGTGCCAGCAGTTTAAGAGGGGTTAATGAAAAACTGTTTTTT CASSLRGVNEKLFF
TRBJ2-1 - TRBD2 TRBV7-8 TGTGCCAGCAGGGGACTAGATTACAATGAGCAGTTCTTC CASRGLDYNEQFF
TRBJ2-5 - - TRBV7-9 TGTGCCAGCAGCTTGGGGCGGGGGCCAAGGGAAGAGACCCAGTACTTC CASSLGRGPREETQYF
TRBJ1-5 - - TRBV19 TGTGCCAGTAGTATCAGGGCAGGTACGGGCAATCAGCCCCAGCATTTT CASSIRAGTGNQPQHF
TRBJ2-7 - TRBD1 TRBV28 TGTGCCAGCAGCCACGGGACAGGGCCCCTCTCCTACGAGCAGTACTTC CASSHGTGPLSYEQYF
TRBJ2-5 - TRBD2 TRBV7-2 TGTGCCAGCCGCCTAGCGGGAGGGCTCGAGACCCAGTACTTC CASRLAGGLETQYF
TRBJ1-5 few - TRBV7-2 TGTGCCAGCAGCTTAGTCCTGGGGGGCAATCAGCCCCAGCATTTT CASSLVLGGNQPQHF
TRBJ1-1 - TRBD1 TRBV27 TGTGCCAGCAGTTTCAGGGGGCCTGGCACTGAAGCTTTCTTT CASSFRGPGTEAFF
TRBJ1-5 - TRBD1 TRBV2 TGTGCCAGCAACATAAGGGGGCAGGGTGAGGAGCCCCAGCATTTT CASNIRGQGEEPQHF
TRBJ1-3 - - TRBV4-3 TGCGCCAGCAGCCAGGCAGGGTCGCGAAACACCATATATTTT CASSQAGSRNTIYF
TRBJ2-3 once - TRBV10-1 TGCGCCAGCAGTTACAGGGTGGATACGCAGTATTTT CASSYRVDTQYF
TRBJ1-5 - TRBD1 TRBV28 TGTGCCAGCAGCGACGGGACAGCTAGCAATCAGCCCCAGCATTTT CASSDGTASNQPQHF
TRBJ2-1 - - TRBV3-1/TRBV3-2 TGTGCCAGCAGCCAAGATAAGGTACAAATGAGCTCCTACAATGAGCAGTTCTTC CASSQDKVQMSSYNEQFF
TRBJ1-4 - - TRBV20-1 TGCAGTGCTAGAGAAGTCGAAAAACTGTTTTTT CSAREVEKLFF
TRBJ2-4 - TRBD1 TRBV12-5 TGTGCTAGTGGTTTGCCCCGGACAGGGGGCAAGGAAAACATTCAGTACTTC CASGLPRTGGKENIQYF
TRBJ2-7 once - TRBV30 TGTGCCTGGAGTGCTGACAATATACGTGCGCAGTACTTC CAWSADNIRAQYF
TRBJ2-1 - - TRBV10-3 TGTGCCATCAGTGAGTATAGCGATCTTTACAATGAGCAGTTCTTC CAISEYSDLYNEQFF